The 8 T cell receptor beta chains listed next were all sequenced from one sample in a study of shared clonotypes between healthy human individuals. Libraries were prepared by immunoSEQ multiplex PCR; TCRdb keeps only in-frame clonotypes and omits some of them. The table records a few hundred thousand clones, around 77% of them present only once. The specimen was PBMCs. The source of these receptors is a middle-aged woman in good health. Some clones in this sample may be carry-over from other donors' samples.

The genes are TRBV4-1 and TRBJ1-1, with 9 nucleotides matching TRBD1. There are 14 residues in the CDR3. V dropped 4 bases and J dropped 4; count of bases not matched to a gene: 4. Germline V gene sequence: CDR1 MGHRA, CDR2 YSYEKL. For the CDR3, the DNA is TGCGCCAGCAGCCTATGGGACAGGGCCACTGAAGCTTTCTTT. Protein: CASSLWDRATEAFF.

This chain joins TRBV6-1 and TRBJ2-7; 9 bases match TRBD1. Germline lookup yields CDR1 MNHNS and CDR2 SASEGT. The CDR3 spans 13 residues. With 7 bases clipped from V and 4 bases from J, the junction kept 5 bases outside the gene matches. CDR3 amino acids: CASTTGQGYEQYF. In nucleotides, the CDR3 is TGTGCCAGCACGACGGGACAGGGTTACGAGCAGTACTTC.

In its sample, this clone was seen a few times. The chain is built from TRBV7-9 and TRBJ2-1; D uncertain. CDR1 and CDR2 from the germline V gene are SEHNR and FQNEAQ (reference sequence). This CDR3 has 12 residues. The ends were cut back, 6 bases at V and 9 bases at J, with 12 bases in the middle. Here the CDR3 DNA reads TGTGCCAGCAGTCATGGAGTCGGTGAGCAGTTCTTC. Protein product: CASSHGVGEQFF.

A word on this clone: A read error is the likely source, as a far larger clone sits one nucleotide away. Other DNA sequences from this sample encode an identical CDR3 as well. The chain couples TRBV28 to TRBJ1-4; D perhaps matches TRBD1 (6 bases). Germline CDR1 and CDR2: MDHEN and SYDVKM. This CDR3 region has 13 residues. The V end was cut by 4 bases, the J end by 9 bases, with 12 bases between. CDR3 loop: CASSSPDRKKLFF. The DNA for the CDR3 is TGTGCCAGCAGTTCACCTGACAGGAAAAAACTGTTTTTT.

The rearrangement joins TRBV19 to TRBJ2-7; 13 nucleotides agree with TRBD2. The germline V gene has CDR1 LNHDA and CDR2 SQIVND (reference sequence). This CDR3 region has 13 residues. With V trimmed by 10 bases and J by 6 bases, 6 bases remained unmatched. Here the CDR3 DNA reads TGTGCCACTGGACTAGCGGGAGCCGGCGAGCAGTACTTC. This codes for CATGLAGAGEQYF.

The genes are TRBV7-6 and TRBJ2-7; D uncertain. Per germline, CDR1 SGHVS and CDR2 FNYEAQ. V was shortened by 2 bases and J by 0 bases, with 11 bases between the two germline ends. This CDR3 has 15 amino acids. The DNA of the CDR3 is TGTGCCAGCAGCTTAAGTACAGCATACTCCTACGAGCAGTACTTC. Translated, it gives CASSLSTAYSYEQYF. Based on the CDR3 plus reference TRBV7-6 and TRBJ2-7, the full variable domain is GAGVSQSPRYKVTKRGQDVALRCDPISGHVSLYWYRQALGQGPEFLTYFNYEAQQDKSGLPNDRFSAERPEGSISTLTIQRTEQRDSAMYRCASSLSTAYSYEQYFGPGTRLTVT.

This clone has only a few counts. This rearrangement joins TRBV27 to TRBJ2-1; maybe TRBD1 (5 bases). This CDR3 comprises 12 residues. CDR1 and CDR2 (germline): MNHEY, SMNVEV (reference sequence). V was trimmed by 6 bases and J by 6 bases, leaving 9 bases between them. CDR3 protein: CASSGQGNEQFF. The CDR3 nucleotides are TGTGCCAGCAGCGGTCAGGGCAATGAGCAGTTCTTC.

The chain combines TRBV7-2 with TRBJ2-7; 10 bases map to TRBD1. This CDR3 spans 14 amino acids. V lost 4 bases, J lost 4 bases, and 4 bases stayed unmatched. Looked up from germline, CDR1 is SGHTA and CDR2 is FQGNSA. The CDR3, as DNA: TGTGCCAGCAGCTGGGGGACAGGGGTTTACGAGCAGTACTTC. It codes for CASSWGTGVYEQYF.